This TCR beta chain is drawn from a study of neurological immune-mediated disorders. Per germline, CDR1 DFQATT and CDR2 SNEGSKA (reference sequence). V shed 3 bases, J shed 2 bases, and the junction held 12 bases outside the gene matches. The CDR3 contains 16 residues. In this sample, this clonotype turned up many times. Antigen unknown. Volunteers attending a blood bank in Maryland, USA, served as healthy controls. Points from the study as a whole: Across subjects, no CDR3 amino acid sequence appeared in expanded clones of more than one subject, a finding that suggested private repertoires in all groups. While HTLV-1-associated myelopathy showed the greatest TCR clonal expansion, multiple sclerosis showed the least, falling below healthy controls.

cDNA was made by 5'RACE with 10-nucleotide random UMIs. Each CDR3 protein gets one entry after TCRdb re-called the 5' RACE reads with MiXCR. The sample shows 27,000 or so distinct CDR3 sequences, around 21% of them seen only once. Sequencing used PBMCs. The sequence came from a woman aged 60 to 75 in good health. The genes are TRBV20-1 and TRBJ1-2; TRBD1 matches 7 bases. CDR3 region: CSARKGDRSLNYGYTF. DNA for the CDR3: TGCAGTGCTAGGAAGGGGGACAGAAGTTTAAACTATGGCTACACCTTC.